The next 10 T cell receptor beta chains were all read from a single sample in a study of CD8+CD57+ T cells in acquired aplastic anemia. The TCR beta profiling, which covered VDJ combination and CDR3 sequence, was carried out using genomic DNA as the template. TCRdb itself ran the reads through MiXCR, one entry per CDR3 protein. The repertoire holds some 82,000 distinct CDR3 sequences, approximately 45% seen once, with 66% in the top ten. Sequencing was done on a sample of sorted CD4+, CD8+, or CD8+CD57+ T cells (not recorded which) from PBMCs. Receptors were obtained from a human donor in good health, serving as a control.

The chain uses TRBV25-1 and TRBJ2-3; D is unclear. V was cut by 8 bases and J by 0 bases, with 18 bases left in between. The CDR3 extends over 16 amino acids. Looked up from germline, CDR1 is MGHDK and CDR2 is SYGVNS. The chain's CDR3 is CASSSFIGPSTDTQYF. The CDR3 region has the DNA TGTGCCAGCTCCTCCTTTATAGGGCCTAGCACAGATACGCAGTATTTT.

The chain has TRBV29-1 and TRBJ2-7; D is undetermined. This CDR3 is 10 amino acids long. CDR1 is SQVTM, CDR2 ANQGSEA, per germline. V lost 8 bases, J lost 5 bases, and 10 bases lay in between. CDR3 region: CSLDNHEQYF. As DNA, the CDR3 is TGCAGCTTAGATAACCACGAGCAGTACTTC.

This clonotype was seen ten or more times. The rearrangement joins TRBV4-2 to TRBJ2-7, with D perhaps matching TRBD2 (6 bases). V lost 3 bases and J 2 bases, leaving 17 bases between the germline ends. The CDR3 is made up of 16 amino acids. Germline lookup yields CDR1 LGHNA and CDR2 YNFKEQ. This CDR3 reads CASSHGGSGFTYEQYF. The CDR3 nucleotides are TGTGCCAGCAGCCACGGCGGTAGCGGCTTCACCTACGAGCAGTACTTC.

Ten or more counts support this clonotype. V and J are TRBV19 and TRBJ2-1; 7 bases fit TRBD2. V shed 2 bases and J 5 bases; nucleotides not matched to a gene: 6. The CDR3 consists of 15 residues. CDR1 and CDR2 from the germline V gene are LNHDA and SQIVND (reference sequence). The CDR3 nucleotides are TGTGCCAGTAGTATATGGGCGGGAGCGAACAATGAGCAGTTCTTC. Translated: CASSIWAGANNEQFF.

V and J are TRBV9 and TRBJ2-1, with a possible D match to TRBD1 (7 bases). The CDR3 is 16 residues long. Per the germline V gene, CDR1 is SGDLS and CDR2 is YYNGEE. V was shortened by 1 base and J by 5 bases, with 16 bases between the two germline ends. Written as DNA, the CDR3 is TGTGCCAGCAGCGTACTCTCCCAGGGGGGAAACAATGAGCAGTTCTTC. Translation gives CASSVLSQGGNNEQFF.

This clonotype has at least ten counts. This sequence joins TRBV27 and TRBJ2-7; tentative D call: TRBD2 (6 bases). Between the trimmed V and J ends, which lost 6 bases and 3 bases, there was a span of 12 bases. The CDR3 loop spans 13 amino acids. Germline values: CDR1 MNHEY, CDR2 SMNVEV (reference sequence). This CDR3 is CASSLGTFYEQYF. The DNA for the CDR3 is TGTGCCAGCAGCCTCGGGACTTTCTACGAGCAGTACTTC.

About this clonotype: The junction shows a germline mismatch at one end, possibly a read error. CDR3 coding DNA: TGTGCCAGCAGTGAAACCGGACAGGGATACTACGGCTACACCTTC. Amino acids: CASSETGQGYYGYTF. The chain couples TRBV2 to TRBJ1-2; 8 bases map to TRBD1. Germline loops: CDR1 SNHLY, CDR2 FYNNEI. This CDR3 comprises 15 residues.

This clonotype was observed at least ten times. The chain recombines TRBV10-2 with TRBJ2-7, with 11 nucleotides matching TRBD2. The CDR3 contains 15 residues. From germline, CDR1 is WSHSY and CDR2 SAAADI. Trimming removed 4 bases from V and 2 bases from J; junction bases left unmatched: 4. As DNA, the CDR3 is TGCGCCAGCAGTGGAGGGACTAGCGGTACCTACGAGCAGTACTTC. Residues: CASSGGTSGTYEQYF.

This clonotype was counted ten times or more. The rearrangement joins TRBV5-1 to TRBJ2-3, with 7 positions matching TRBD1. The CDR3 contains 15 residues. CDR1 SGHRS and CDR2 YFSETQ come from the germline V gene. J was trimmed by 2 bases and V by 3 bases; bases with no gene match: 6. CDR3 sequence reads: CASSSGQTDTDTQYF. The CDR3 DNA reads as TGCGCCAGCAGCTCGGGACAGACGGACACAGATACGCAGTATTTT.

This chain connects TRBV19 to TRBJ1-2; 8 bases agree with TRBD1. CDR1 LNHDA and CDR2 SQIVND come from the germline V gene (reference sequence). Trimming at V came to 9 bases and at J to 6 bases, leaving 15 bases not matched to a gene. This CDR3 is built from 15 residues. The DNA for the CDR3 is TGTGCCAGCAGCCGGACAGGGTCTACAAGGGATGGCTACACCTTC. Translation: CASSRTGSTRDGYTF.